A single sample gave rise to the 21 T cell receptor beta chains below, sequenced in a study of shared clonotypes between healthy human individuals. The repertoire was sequenced with immunoSEQ multiplex PCR; TCRdb's copy has only in-frame clones and lacks some. The repertoire holds some 2,500,000 clones, 85% to 95% seen once, with approximately 0.4% in the top ten. The specimen sequenced was naive CD4+ T cells from PBMCs. Subset in this sample: CD45RA+ positively selected. The source of these receptors is a man aged 18 to 30 in good health. Some clones in this sample may be carry-over from other donors' samples.

This clone has more than one count but fewer than ten. The chain links TRBV7-9 to TRBJ2-1, with D possibly matching TRBD1 (6 bases). CDR3 size: 13 residues. Germline lookup yields CDR1 SEHNR and CDR2 FQNEAQ (reference sequence). The V and J ends lost 5 bases and 10 bases respectively, with 15 bases between them. The CDR3 region has the DNA TGTGCCAGCAGCACTTTACAGGGATTAGAGCAGTTCTTC. Translated, it gives CASSTLQGLEQFF. Combining the CDR3 with reference TRBV7-9 and TRBJ2-1 gives the whole variable domain DTGVSQNPRHKITKRGQNVTFRCDPISEHNRLYWYRQTLGQGPEFLTYFQNEAQLEKSRLLSDRFSAERPKGSFSTLEIQRTEQGDSAMYLCASSTLQGLEQFFGPGTRLTVL.

The chain is built from TRBV7-3 and TRBJ2-1; D might be TRBD1 (5 bases). The length of the CDR3 is 15 residues. The germline V gene encodes CDR1 SGHTA and CDR2 FQGTGA. The ends were cut back, 1 base at V and 5 bases at J, with 12 bases in the middle. This CDR3 reads CASSLSRQLNNEQFF. CDR3 nucleotide sequence: TGTGCCAGCAGCTTAAGTCGACAGTTGAACAATGAGCAGTTCTTC.

This sequence joins TRBV18 and TRBJ2-7, with 7 bases aligning to TRBD1. Germline loops: CDR1 KGHSH, CDR2 LQKENI. This CDR3 has 14 residues. V lost 6 bases and J lost 3; bases outside the gene matches: 8. CDR3 residues: CASSPTGVNYEQYF. The CDR3 region has the DNA TGTGCCAGCTCGCCTACAGGGGTTAACTACGAGCAGTACTTC.

This chain uses TRBV18 with TRBJ2-1, with 8 bases aligning to TRBD1. The CDR3 is made up of 15 amino acids. Germline-derived CDR1 and CDR2 are KGHSH and LQKENI. V lost 6 bases to trimming and J lost 4 bases; unmatched junction nucleotides: 8. CDR3 coding DNA: TGTGCCAGCTCGCCCACAGGGGGAGTATACAATGAGCAGTTCTTC. Translating gives CASSPTGGVYNEQFF.

Here the CDR3 DNA reads TGTGCCAGCAGTTTCGAAGGGAATAGCAATCAGCCCCAGCATTTT. Its protein product is CASSFEGNSNQPQHF. The chain recombines TRBV27 with TRBJ1-5, with D hard to call. V lost 3 bases, J lost 0 bases, and 9 bases lay in between. Germline-derived CDR1 and CDR2 are MNHEY and SMNVEV (reference sequence). The CDR3 spans 15 residues.

V usage is TRBV27 and J usage is TRBJ2-2; 9 positions match TRBD1. Germline CDR1 is MNHEY and CDR2 is SMNVEV (reference sequence). J was trimmed by 6 bases and V by 5 bases; bases with no gene match: 7. The CDR3 has 15 amino acids. The CDR3 is CASSGTGTAAGELFF. Here the CDR3 DNA reads TGTGCCAGCAGTGGGACAGGGACGGCGGCCGGGGAGCTGTTTTTT.

V gene TRBV25-1 combines with J gene TRBJ2-7, with 10 bases identical to TRBD1. Germline CDR1 and CDR2: MGHDK and SYGVNS. The CDR3 loop spans 14 amino acids. V lost 7 bases, J lost 3 bases, and 6 bases stayed unmatched. The CDR3 DNA reads as TGTGCCAGCACTAGACAGGGGGCGCACTACGAGCAGTACTTC. As protein: CASTRQGAHYEQYF.

Turning to this clone: Other DNA sequences in the sample encode the same CDR3. The chain joins TRBV7-9 to TRBJ1-1; 8 bases fit TRBD1. CDR1 SEHNR and CDR2 FQNEAQ come from the germline V gene (reference sequence). The trim removed 4 bases at V and 5 bases at J, leaving 3 bases unmatched. The CDR3 extends over 13 amino acids. The CDR3, as DNA: TGTGCCAGCAGCTGGACAGGGAGAACTGAAGCTTTCTTT. Amino acids: CASSWTGRTEAFF. Together with reference TRBV7-9 and TRBJ1-1, the CDR3 gives the full variable domain: DTGVSQNPRHKITKRGQNVTFRCDPISEHNRLYWYRQTLGQGPEFLTYFQNEAQLEKSRLLSDRFSAERPKGSFSTLEIQRTEQGDSAMYLCASSWTGRTEAFFGQGTRLTVV.

The chain has TRBV28 and TRBJ2-7; TRBD2 aligns across 8 bases. The germline V gene has CDR1 MDHEN and CDR2 SYDVKM. CDR3 length: 14 residues. V shed 3 bases, J shed 4 bases, and the junction held 5 bases outside the gene matches. The CDR3 protein is CASSLVSGRYEQYF. Written as DNA, the CDR3 is TGTGCCAGCAGTTTGGTGAGCGGGAGATACGAGCAGTACTTC.

The chain combines TRBV30 with TRBJ1-2; TRBD1 is a possible D gene (5 bases). The CDR3 has 13 amino acids. V shed 4 bases and J shed 1 base, with 10 bases lying between them. In germline, CDR1 is GTSNPN, CDR2 SVGIG (reference sequence). The CDR3 nucleotides read TGTGCCTGGACCCGTAGGGGTAACTATGGCTACACCTTC. This sequence encodes CAWTRRGNYGYTF.

The chain couples TRBV19 to TRBJ2-7, with 10 bases lining up with TRBD1. The V gene end was trimmed by 3 bases and the J gene end by 5 bases; junction bases not matched to a gene: 10. Germline CDR1 LNHDA, CDR2 SQIVND (reference sequence). This CDR3 region has 16 residues. The CDR3 DNA reads as TGTGCCAGTAGTATTAGAGGGACAGGGGAATTGGACGAGCAGTACTTC. Its protein is CASSIRGTGELDEQYF.

This clone was observed a single time. V is TRBV7-2 and J is TRBJ1-1; D not resolved. The CDR3 contains 14 residues. V lost 1 base, J lost 3 bases, and 9 bases lay in between. Germline V CDR1 and CDR2: SGHTA, FQGNSA. In nucleotides, the CDR3 is TGTGCCAGCAGCTTAGTCTTCTCGGACACTGAAGCTTTCTTT. It translates to CASSLVFSDTEAFF.

This chain uses TRBV6-5 with TRBJ1-6, with D perhaps TRBD1 (5 bases). Trimming took off 7 bases at V and 10 bases at J, with 14 bases between the two ends. The CDR3 runs 13 residues. CDR1 is MNHEY, CDR2 SVGAGI, per germline. The CDR3 DNA reads as TGTGCCAGCACCCCGGGGCGCGAATCACCCCTCCACTTT. It codes for CASTPGRESPLHF.

The rearrangement joins TRBV9 to TRBJ2-1; possibly TRBD1 for D (5 bases). This CDR3 is built from 16 residues. V was shortened by 4 bases and J by 0 bases, with 14 bases between the two germline ends. CDR1 SGDLS and CDR2 YYNGEE come from the germline V gene. The CDR3 region is CASSSQGDPSYNEQFF. The CDR3 nucleotides are TGTGCCAGCAGCTCACAAGGGGATCCCTCCTACAATGAGCAGTTCTTC.

The chain couples TRBV28 to TRBJ2-1; TRBD1 matches at 9 bases. The V and J ends lost 4 bases and 7 bases, in that order; junction bases with no gene match: 8. Germline V gene data show CDR1 as MDHEN and CDR2 as SYDVKM. The CDR3 spans 15 residues. The DNA for the CDR3 is TGTGCCAGCAGTTACCGGGACAGGGCTGGGAATGAGCAGTTCTTC. Translated, it gives CASSYRDRAGNEQFF.

DNA for the CDR3: TGCGCCAGCAGCCAGAGCGGGAGGATACCTGCTACAGATACGCAGTATTTT. This gives the protein CASSQSGRIPATDTQYF. This chain uses TRBV4-3 with TRBJ2-3, with TRBD2 matching 9 bases. The CDR3 length is 17 residues. Germline trimming cut 3 bases from V and 3 bases from J; bases unmatched to any gene: 10. Looked up from germline, CDR1 is LGHNA and CDR2 is YSLEER.

This clone was recorded once. V usage is TRBV1 and J usage is TRBJ2-1; the table's TRBD2 call for D was not verified on the DNA. TRBV1 constitutes a pseudogene. There are 19 residues in the CDR3. The CDR3 DNA is TGCACCAGCAGCCAAGTATCAGGGACTAGCGGGGCACCTTACAATGAGCAGTTCTTC. Protein sequence: CTSSQVSGTSGAPYNEQFF.

The chain has TRBV2 and TRBJ1-4, with a weak D call TRBD1 (5 bases). Germline V gene data show CDR1 as SNHLY and CDR2 as FYNNEI. The CDR3 length is 13 residues. Trimming took off 6 bases at V and 11 bases at J, with 16 bases between the two ends. CDR3 in amino acids: CASRSGVGGKLFF. The CDR3 DNA sequence: TGTGCCAGCAGGTCGGGAGTCGGGGGGAAACTGTTTTTT.

CDR3 in DNA: TGCAGCGCCCTTAGAGGGGGATCCACAGATACGCAGTATTTT. It yields the protein CSALRGGSTDTQYF. This chain connects TRBV29-1 to TRBJ2-3; D is perhaps TRBD1 (6 bases). Per germline, CDR1 SQVTM and CDR2 ANQGSEA. The CDR3 runs to 14 residues. V was pared by 7 bases and J by 2 bases, with 16 bases between.

J is TRBJ2-2 and V is TRBV14; D call uncertain. Germline values: CDR1 SGHDN, CDR2 FVKESK. The ends were cut back, 4 bases at V and 8 bases at J, with 14 bases in the middle. This CDR3 is 14 amino acids long. CDR3 loop: CASSLSLVWGELFF. The DNA of the CDR3 is TGTGCCAGCAGCCTTTCGTTAGTTTGGGGGGAGCTGTTTTTT.

The chain has TRBV5-1 and TRBJ2-1; no definite D call. Trimming cost V 0 bases and J 5 bases, with 15 bases left between them. Germline lookup yields CDR1 SGHRS and CDR2 YFSETQ. The CDR3 contains 16 residues. DNA of the CDR3: TGCGCCAGCAGCTTGGGGCGGTGGCTAGTAGACAATGAGCAGTTCTTC. Translated: CASSLGRWLVDNEQFF. The full variable domain, in which reference TRBV5-1 and TRBJ2-1 provide the parts outside the CDR3, is KAGVTQTPRYLIKTRGQQVTLSCSPISGHRSVSWYQQTPGQGLQFLFEYFSETQRNKGNFPGRFSGRQFSNSRSEMNVSTLELGDSALYLCASSLGRWLVDNEQFFGPGTRLTVL.